The clone carrying this TCR beta chain was counted only a few times. Its antigen is not identified. Synthesis of TCR cDNA relied on 5'RACE template switching, which attached a universal primer site and UMIs. From the 5' RACE reads, TCRdb called clonotypes with MiXCR, one entry per CDR3 protein. The table records a few hundred thousand distinct CDR3 sequences, around 17% of them present only once. The data originate from a study of T cells after yellow fever vaccination. Per the germline V gene, CDR1 is MDHEN and CDR2 is SYDVKM. The V end lost 0 bases, the J end lost 6 bases, and 12 bases lay between the germline ends. The CDR3 has 14 amino acids. Study-wide results and caveats: Reappearance after the booster was observed for most primary-vaccination clones (around 95% CD4, about 91% CD8).

The sample was PBMCs, taken 5 days after the first yellow fever vaccination. The chain joins TRBV28 to TRBJ2-7, with D possibly being TRBD1 (5 bases). This receptor was identified in a young man who received the YFV17D yellow fever vaccine. The CDR3 sequence: CASSLWRQGSEQYV. The CDR3 region has the DNA TGTGCCAGCAGTTTATGGAGGCAGGGTTCCGAGCAGTACGTC.